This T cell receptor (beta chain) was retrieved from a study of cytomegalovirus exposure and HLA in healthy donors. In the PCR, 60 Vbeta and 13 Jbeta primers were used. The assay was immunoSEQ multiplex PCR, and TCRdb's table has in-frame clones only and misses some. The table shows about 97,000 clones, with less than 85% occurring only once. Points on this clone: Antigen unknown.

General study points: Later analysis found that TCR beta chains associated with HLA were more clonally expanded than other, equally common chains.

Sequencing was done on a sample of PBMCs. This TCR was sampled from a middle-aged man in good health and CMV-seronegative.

CDR3: CASSPVGGKAYEQYF. The CDR3 nucleotides read TGTGCCAGCAGCCCCGTGGGAGGGAAGGCCTACGAGCAGTACTTC. The chain has TRBV11-2 and TRBJ2-7; 7 positions agree with TRBD2. This CDR3 has 15 amino acids. Unmatched junction bases numbered 9, after V lost 5 bases and J lost 2 bases. Looked up from germline, CDR1 is SGHAT and CDR2 is FQNNGV.